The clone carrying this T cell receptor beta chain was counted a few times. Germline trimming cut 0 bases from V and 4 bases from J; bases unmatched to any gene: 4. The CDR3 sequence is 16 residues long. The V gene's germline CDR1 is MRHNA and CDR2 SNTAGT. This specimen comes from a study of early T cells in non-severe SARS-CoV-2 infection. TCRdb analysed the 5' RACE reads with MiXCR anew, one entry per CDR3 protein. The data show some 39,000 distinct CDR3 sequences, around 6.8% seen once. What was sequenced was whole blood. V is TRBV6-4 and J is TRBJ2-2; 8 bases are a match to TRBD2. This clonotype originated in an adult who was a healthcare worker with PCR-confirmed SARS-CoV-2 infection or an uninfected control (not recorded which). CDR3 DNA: TGTGCCAGCAGTGACTCTAGCGGGGAGGGCACCGGGGAGCTGTTTTTT. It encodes CASSDSSGEGTGELFF.